The clone carrying this T cell receptor (beta chain) was detected only a few times. Its specificity is not known. Measured with immunoSEQ multiplex PCR; TCRdb has only the in-frame clones, and not every one. Of 85,000 to 100,000 clones listed, 85% to 90% are singletons. The source of the sample is a study of T cell responses to AZD1222 COVID-19 vaccine. Overall study findings and caveats: All repertoire sampling was performed exclusively after the peak T cell response.

V was cut by 0 bases and J by 1 base, with 6 bases left in between. Germline CDR1 and CDR2: SGHNT and YENEEA. The CDR3 extends over 14 amino acids. Sequencing used peripheral blood, obtained 28 days after the second AZD1222 dose. The rearrangement uses TRBV11-3 and TRBJ2-5; D is unresolved. The clonotype originates from an adult who received the AZD1222 COVID-19 vaccine. CDR3 sequence reads: CASSLDDTQETQYF. The CDR3 DNA reads TGTGCCAGCAGCTTAGACGACACCCAAGAGACCCAGTACTTC.